The text below deals with one T cell receptor beta chain. The V and J ends lost 4 bases and 7 bases respectively, with 14 bases between them. CDR3 size: 14 residues. Per the germline V gene, CDR1 is LNHDA and CDR2 is SQIVND (reference sequence). These data originate in a study of cytomegalovirus exposure and HLA in healthy donors. The PCR ran on 60 Vbeta and 13 Jbeta primers. This table comes from immunoSEQ multiplex PCR, and its TCRdb copy is limited to in-frame clones, with some not included. Counted here are approximately 130,000 clones, approximately 85% occurring once; the ten biggest clones make up approximately 6.7%.

The TCR was taken from a woman aged 25 to 45 in good health and CMV-seropositive. The V gene is TRBV19, the J gene TRBJ2-1, with a tentative D call TRBD2 (5 bases). The sequenced sample consisted of PBMCs. Here the CDR3 DNA reads TGTGCCAGTAGTACCATAGCGCCGGGAAATGAGCAGTTCTTC. It yields the protein CASSTIAPGNEQFF.